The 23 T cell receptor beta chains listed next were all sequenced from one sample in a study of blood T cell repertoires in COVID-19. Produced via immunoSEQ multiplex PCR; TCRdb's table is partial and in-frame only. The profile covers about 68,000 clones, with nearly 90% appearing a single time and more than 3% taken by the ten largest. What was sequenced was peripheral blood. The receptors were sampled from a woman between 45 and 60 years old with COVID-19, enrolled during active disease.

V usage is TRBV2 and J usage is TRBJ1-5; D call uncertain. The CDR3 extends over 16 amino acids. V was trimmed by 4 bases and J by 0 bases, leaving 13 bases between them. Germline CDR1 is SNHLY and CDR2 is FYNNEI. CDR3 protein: CASSAVAVYSNQPQHF. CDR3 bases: TGTGCCAGCAGTGCCGTGGCGGTTTATAGCAATCAGCCCCAGCATTTT.

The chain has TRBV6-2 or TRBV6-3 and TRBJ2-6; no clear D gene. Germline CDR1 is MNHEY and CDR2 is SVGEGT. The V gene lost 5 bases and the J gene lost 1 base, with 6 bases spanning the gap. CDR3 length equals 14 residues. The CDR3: CASSLLSGANVLTF. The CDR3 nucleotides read TGTGCCAGCAGTCTTTTATCTGGGGCCAACGTCCTGACTTTC.

CDR3 DNA sequence: TGTGCCAGCAGTTACGAGAGCTCCTACAATGAGCAGTTCTTC. The encoded protein is CASSYESSYNEQFF. The genes are TRBV13 and TRBJ2-1; unclear D gene. The V end lost 6 bases, the J end lost 0 bases, and 9 bases lay between the germline ends. The CDR3 length is 14 residues. CDR1 and CDR2 (germline): PRHDT, FYEKMQ (reference sequence).

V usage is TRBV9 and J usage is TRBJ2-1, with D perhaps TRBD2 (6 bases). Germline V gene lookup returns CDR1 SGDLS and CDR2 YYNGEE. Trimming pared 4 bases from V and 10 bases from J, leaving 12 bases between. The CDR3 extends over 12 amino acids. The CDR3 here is CASSPNGGEQFF. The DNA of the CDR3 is TGTGCCAGCAGCCCTAACGGAGGGGAGCAGTTCTTC.

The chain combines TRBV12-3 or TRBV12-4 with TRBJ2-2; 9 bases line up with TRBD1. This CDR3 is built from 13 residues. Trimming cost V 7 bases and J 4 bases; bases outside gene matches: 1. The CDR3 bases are TGTGCCAGCAAGACAGGGGGCACCGGGGAGCTGTTTTTT. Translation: CASKTGGTGELFF.

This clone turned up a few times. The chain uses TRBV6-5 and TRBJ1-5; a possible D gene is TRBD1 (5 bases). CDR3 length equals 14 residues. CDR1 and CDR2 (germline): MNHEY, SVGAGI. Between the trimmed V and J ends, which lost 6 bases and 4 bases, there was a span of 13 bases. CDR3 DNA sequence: TGTGCCAGCAGGGATACAGGTTCTAATCAGCCCCAGCATTTT. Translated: CASRDTGSNQPQHF.

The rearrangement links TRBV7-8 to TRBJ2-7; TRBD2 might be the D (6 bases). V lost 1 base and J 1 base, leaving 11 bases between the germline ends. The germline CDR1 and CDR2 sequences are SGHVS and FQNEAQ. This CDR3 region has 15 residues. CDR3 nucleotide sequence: TGTGCCAGCAGCTTAGAGGGCGGGATATCCTACGAGCAGTACTTC. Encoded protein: CASSLEGGISYEQYF. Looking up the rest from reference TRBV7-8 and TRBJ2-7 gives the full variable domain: GAGVSQSPRYKVAKRGQDVALRCDPISGHVSLFWYQQALGQGPEFLTYFQNEAQLDKSGLPSDRFFAERPEGSVSTLKIQRTQQEDSAVYLCASSLEGGISYEQYFGPGTRLTVT.

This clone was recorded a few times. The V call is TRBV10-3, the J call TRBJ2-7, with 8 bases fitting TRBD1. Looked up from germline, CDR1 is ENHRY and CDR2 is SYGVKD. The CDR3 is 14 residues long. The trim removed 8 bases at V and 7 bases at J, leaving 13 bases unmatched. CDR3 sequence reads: CAIGSGGNRGEQYF. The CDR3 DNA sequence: TGTGCCATCGGCTCAGGGGGCAATCGTGGGGAGCAGTACTTC.

The DNA for the CDR3 is TGTGCCAGCAGCTTAGTGACTAGCGGCGCAGATACGCAGTATTTT. This sequence encodes CASSLVTSGADTQYF. The chain has TRBV11-3 and TRBJ2-3; 9 positions match TRBD2. The CDR3 covers 15 residues. Unmatched junction bases numbered 3, after V lost 1 base and J lost 4 bases. Germline CDR1 SGHNT, CDR2 YENEEA.

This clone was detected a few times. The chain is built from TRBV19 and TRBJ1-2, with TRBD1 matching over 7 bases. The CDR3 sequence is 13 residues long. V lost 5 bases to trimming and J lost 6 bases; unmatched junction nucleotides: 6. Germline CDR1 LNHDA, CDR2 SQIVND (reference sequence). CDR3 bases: TGTGCCAGTAGTGTGGGACAGCGTAATGGCTACACCTTC. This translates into CASSVGQRNGYTF.

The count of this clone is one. The CDR3 reads CASSSRATSGTRTDTQYF. CDR3 coding DNA: TGTGCCAGCAGCTCGCGCGCCACTAGCGGAACTCGCACAGATACGCAGTATTTT. The chain couples TRBV11-3 to TRBJ2-3, with 8 nucleotides matching TRBD2. CDR3 length: 18 amino acids. Germline V gene sequence: CDR1 SGHNT, CDR2 YENEEA. J was trimmed by 1 base and V by 4 bases; bases with no gene match: 13.

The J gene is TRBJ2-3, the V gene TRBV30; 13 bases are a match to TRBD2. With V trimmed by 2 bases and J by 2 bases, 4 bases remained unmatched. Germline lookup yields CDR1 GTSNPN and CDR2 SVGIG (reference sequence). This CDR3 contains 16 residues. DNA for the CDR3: TGTGCCTGGAGTCCCACTAGCGGGAGGGCCACAGATACGCAGTATTTT. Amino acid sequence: CAWSPTSGRATDTQYF.

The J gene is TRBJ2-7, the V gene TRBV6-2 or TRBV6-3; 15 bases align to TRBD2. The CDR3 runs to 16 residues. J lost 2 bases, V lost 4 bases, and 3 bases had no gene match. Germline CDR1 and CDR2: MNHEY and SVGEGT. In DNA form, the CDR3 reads TGTGCCAGCAGTTCGGGACTAGCGGGAGGTACCTACGAGCAGTACTTC. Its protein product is CASSSGLAGGTYEQYF.

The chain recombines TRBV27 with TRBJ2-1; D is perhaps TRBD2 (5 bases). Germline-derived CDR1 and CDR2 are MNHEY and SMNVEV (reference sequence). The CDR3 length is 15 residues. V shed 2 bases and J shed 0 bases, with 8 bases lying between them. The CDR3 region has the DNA TGTGCCAGCAGTTTAACAGACTACTCCTACAATGAGCAGTTCTTC. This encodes CASSLTDYSYNEQFF.

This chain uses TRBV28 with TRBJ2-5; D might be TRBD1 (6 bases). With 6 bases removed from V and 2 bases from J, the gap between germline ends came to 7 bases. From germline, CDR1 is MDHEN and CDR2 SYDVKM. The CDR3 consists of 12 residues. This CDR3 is CASRQGQETQYF. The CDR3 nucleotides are TGTGCCAGCAGACAGGGACAAGAGACCCAGTACTTC.

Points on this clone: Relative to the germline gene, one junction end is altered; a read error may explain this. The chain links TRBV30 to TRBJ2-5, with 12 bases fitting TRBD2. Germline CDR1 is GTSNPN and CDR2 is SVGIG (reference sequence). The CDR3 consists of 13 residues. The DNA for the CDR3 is TGTGCCTGGAGTACACGGACTAGCGGGACCTCCAACTTC. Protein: CAWSTRTSGTSNF.

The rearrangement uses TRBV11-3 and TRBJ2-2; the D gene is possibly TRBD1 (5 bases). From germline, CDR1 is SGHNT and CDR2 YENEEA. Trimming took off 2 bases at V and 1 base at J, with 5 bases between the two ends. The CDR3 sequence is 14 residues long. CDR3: CASSLTGNTGELFF. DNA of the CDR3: TGTGCCAGCAGCTTAACAGGGAACACCGGGGAGCTGTTTTTT.

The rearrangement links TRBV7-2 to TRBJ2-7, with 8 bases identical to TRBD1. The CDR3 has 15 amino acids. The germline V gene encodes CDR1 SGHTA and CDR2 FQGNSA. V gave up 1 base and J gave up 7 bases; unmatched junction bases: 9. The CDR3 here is CASSLGGRGLKEQYF. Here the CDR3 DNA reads TGTGCCAGCAGCTTAGGTGGCAGGGGGCTTAAAGAGCAGTACTTC. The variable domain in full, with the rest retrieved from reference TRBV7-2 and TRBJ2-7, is GAGVSQSPSNKVTEKGKDVELRCDPISGHTALYWYRQSLGQGLEFLIYFQGNSAPDKSGLPSDRFSAERTGGSVSTLTIQRTQQEDSAVYLCASSLGGRGLKEQYFGPGTRLTVT.

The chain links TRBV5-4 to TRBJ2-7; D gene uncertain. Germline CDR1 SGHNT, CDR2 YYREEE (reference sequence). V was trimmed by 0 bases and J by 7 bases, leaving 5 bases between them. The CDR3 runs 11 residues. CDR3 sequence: CASSLASEQYF. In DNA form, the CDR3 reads TGTGCCAGCAGCTTGGCGTCGGAGCAGTACTTC. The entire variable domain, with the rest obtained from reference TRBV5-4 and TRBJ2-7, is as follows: ETGVTQSPTHLIKTRGQQVTLRCSSQSGHNTVSWYQQALGQGPQFIFQYYREEENGRGNFPPRFSGLQFPNYSSELNVNALELDDSALYLCASSLASEQYFGPGTRLTVT.

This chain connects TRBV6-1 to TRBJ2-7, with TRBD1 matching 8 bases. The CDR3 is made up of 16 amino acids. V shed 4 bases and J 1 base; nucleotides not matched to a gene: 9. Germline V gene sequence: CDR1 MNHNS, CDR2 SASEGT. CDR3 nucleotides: TGTGCCAGCAGTGTCGTACAGAGGACAGGGTCCTACGAGCAGTACTTC. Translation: CASSVVQRTGSYEQYF.

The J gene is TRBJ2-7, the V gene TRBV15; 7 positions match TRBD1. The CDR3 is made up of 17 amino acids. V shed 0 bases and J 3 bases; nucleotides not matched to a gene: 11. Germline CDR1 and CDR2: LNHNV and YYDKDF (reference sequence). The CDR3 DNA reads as TGTGCCACCAGCAGAGATGGGACAGTAGGGGTATACTACGAGCAGTACTTC. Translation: CATSRDGTVGVYYEQYF.

CDR3: CASSPSGRYEQYF. For the CDR3, the DNA is TGTGCCAGCTCACCTAGCGGGAGATACGAGCAGTACTTC. The J gene is TRBJ2-7, the V gene TRBV18, with 9 bases lining up with TRBD2. Germline values: CDR1 KGHSH, CDR2 LQKENI. The CDR3 contains 13 residues. J gave up 4 bases and V 3 bases, and 1 base lay outside the gene matches.

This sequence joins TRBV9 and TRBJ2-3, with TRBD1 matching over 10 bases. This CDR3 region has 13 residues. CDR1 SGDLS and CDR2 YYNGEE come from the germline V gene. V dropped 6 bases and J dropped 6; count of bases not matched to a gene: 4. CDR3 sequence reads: CASNRDRGDTQYF. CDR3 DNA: TGTGCCAGCAACCGGGACAGGGGTGATACGCAGTATTTT.